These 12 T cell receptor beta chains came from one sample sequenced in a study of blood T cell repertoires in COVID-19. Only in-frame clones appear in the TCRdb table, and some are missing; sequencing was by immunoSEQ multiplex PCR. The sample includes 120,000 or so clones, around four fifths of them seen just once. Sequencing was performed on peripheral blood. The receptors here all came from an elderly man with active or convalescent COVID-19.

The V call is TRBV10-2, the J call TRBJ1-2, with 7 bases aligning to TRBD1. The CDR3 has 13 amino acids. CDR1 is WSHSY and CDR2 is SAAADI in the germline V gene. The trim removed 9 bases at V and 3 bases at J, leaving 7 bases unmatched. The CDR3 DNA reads TGCGCCAGTACCACCGGGACAGACTATGGCTACACCTTC. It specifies CASTTGTDYGYTF.

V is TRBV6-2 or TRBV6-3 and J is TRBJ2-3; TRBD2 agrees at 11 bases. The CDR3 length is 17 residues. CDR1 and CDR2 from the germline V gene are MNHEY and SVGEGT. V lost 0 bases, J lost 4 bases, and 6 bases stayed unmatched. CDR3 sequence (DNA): TGTGCCAGCAGTTACTCTATACTAGCGGGGGTGCCAGATACGCAGTATTTT. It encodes CASSYSILAGVPDTQYF.

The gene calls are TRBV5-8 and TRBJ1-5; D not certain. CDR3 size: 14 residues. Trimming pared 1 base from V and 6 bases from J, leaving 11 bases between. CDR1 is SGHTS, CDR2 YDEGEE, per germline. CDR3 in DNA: TGTGCCAGCAGCTTGCAAGGATCGGGTCAGCCCCAGCATTTT. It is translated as CASSLQGSGQPQHF. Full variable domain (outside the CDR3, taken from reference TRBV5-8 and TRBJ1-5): EAGVTQSPTHLIKTRGQQATLRCSPISGHTSVYWYQQALGLGLQFLLWYDEGEERNRGNFPPRFSGRQFPNYSSELNVNALELEDSALYLCASSLQGSGQPQHFGDGTRLSIL.

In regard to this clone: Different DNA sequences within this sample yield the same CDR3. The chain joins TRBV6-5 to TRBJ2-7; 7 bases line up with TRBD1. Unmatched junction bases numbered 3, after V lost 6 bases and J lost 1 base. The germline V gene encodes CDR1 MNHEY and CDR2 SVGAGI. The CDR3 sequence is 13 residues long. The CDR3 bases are TGTGCCAGCAGCCCCAGGGGGTCCTACGAGCAGTACTTC. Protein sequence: CASSPRGSYEQYF.

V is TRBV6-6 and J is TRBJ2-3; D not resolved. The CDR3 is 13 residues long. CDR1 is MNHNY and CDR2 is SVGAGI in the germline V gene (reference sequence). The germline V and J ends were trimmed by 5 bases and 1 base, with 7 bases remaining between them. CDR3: CASSPRGTDTQYF. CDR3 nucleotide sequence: TGTGCCAGCAGTCCACGGGGCACAGATACGCAGTATTTT.

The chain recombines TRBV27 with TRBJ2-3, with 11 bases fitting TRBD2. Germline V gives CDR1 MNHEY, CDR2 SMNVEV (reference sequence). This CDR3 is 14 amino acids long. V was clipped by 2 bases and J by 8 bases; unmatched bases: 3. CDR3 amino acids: CASSLPGLAATQYF. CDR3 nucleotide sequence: TGTGCCAGCAGTTTACCGGGACTAGCGGCTACGCAGTATTTT.

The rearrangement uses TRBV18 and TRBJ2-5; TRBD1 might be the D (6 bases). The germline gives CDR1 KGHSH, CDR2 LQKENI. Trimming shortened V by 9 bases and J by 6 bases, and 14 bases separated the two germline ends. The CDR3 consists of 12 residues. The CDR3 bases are TGTGCCAGTAGGACAGATCCGAAGACCCAGTACTTC. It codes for CASRTDPKTQYF.

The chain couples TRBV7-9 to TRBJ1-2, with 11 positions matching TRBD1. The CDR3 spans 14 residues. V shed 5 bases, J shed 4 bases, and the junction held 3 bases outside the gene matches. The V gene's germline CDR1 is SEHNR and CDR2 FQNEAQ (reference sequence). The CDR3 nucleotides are TGTGCCAGCAGCACAGGACAGGGGGCCTATGGCTACACCTTC. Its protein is CASSTGQGAYGYTF.

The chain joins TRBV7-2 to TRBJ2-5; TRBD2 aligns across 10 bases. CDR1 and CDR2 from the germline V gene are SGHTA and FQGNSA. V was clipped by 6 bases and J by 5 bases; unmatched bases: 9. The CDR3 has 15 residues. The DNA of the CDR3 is TGTGCCAGCAGTTCATCAGCGGGGGGGCGGGAGACCCAGTACTTC. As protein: CASSSSAGGRETQYF.

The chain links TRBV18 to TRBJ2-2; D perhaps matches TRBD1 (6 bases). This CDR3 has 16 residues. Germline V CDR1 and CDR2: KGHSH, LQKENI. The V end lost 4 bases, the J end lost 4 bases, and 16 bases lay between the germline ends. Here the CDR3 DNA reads TGTGCCAGCTCACACCACAAAGACAGGAGCACCGGGGAGCTGTTTTTT. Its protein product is CASSHHKDRSTGELFF.

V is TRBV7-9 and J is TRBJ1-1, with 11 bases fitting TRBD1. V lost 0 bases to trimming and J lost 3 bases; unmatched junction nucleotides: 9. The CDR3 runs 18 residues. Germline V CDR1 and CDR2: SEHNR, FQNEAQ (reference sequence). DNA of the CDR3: TGTGCCAGCAGCTTAGCCCCCGGGACAGGGGGGTTGGACACTGAAGCTTTCTTT. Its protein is CASSLAPGTGGLDTEAFF.

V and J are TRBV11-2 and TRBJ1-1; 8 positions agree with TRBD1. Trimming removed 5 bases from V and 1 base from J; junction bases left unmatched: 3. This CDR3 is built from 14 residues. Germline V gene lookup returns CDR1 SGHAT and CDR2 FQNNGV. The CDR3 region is CASSPDRGNTEAFF. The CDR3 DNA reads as TGTGCCAGCAGCCCCGACAGGGGGAACACTGAAGCTTTCTTT.